This T cell receptor beta chain is drawn from a study of blood T cells in healthy people across ages. General observations from the study: Possibly, changes in expanded clonotypes were confounded because donor CMV status was unknown.

The CDR3 loop spans 14 amino acids. After removal of 5 bases from V and 4 bases from J, the junction contained 8 bases not matched to a gene. Germline V gene data show CDR1 as MNHNS and CDR2 as SASEGT. For the second PCR, which ran for roughly 6 to 12 cycles, a sample-barcoded 5' primer and a J-beta primer mix were used. TCRdb called the 5' RACE reads again in MiXCR, with one record for every CDR3 protein. Of roughly 1.7 million distinct CDR3 sequences in the sample, 30% to 35% were seen once. About this clonotype: Its target is unknown.

Every donor gave 9 to 10 milliliters of peripheral blood. Isolation yielded PBMCs, at least 6 million per sample, in every case. This TCR was sampled from a woman in her 30s in good health. Material for sequencing was blood. This chain connects TRBV6-1 to TRBJ2-7; 7 bases are shared with TRBD1. Written as DNA, the CDR3 is TGTGCCAGCAGTCCGACAGGGACCAATTACGAGCAGTACTTC. Translated: CASSPTGTNYEQYF.